Sequencing of this T cell receptor (beta chain) was carried out in a study of blood T cells in healthy people across ages (dated by TCRdb to 2013 to 2016). Concerning the study at large: In model experiments, template switching captured roughly one uniquely barcoded TCR beta cDNA molecule for every two T cells. Age-related changes in TCR beta repertoire diversity were measured in the study by deep sequencing normalized with unique cDNA molecular identifiers. Donors were grouped into four age groups: young (average roughly 17 years), middle-aged (over 35), aged (approximately 67) and long-lived (about 90). To avoid experimental bias, donors of different ages were randomly spread across the sequencing lanes. Two additional independent replicas of 1 million unique cDNA reads from the same blood draw were analyzed for two donors (one aged 18 to 30 and one aged 80 or older).

Preparation of the library involved 5' RACE. TCRdb records Illumina HiSeq 2500 as the sequencer. The second PCR ran for about 7 to 11 cycles and used a J-beta primer mix along with a sample-barcoded 5' primer. Each TCR beta cDNA molecule received a unique molecular identifier from a template-switch 5' adaptor carrying 12 random nucleotides. At least 2.5 million CDR3-containing paired-end reads were obtained from each sample. First-strand cDNA synthesis was performed from all RNA using the Mint cDNA synthesis kit, with priming by a TRBC-specific oligonucleotide. After uracil-DNA glycosylase treatment, a first 18-cycle PCR used universal primers M1SS and BC2_uni_R on all cDNA. In the source study's methods: For normalization, 1 million high-quality reads were randomly selected from each sample, with every read carrying a distinct molecular identifier. Reads with shared molecular identifiers were discarded instead of being binned into consensus sequences. MiTCR, with a Q25 quality threshold and the strictest error-elimination algorithm, was used for CDR3 identification, clonotype clustering and error correction. A nonparametric unseen species model with Euler transformation was used to estimate lower-bound total TCR beta diversity. TCRdb itself trimmed the public reads at Q25 with fastp, ran MiXCR and retained productive beta chains. Under each unique CDR3 protein, matching rows form one entry showing the most common genes and DNA. It is TCRdb's table, rather than the study itself, that gives the V and J calls and clone size. For this sample the table gives 500,000 to 600,000 distinct CDR3 sequences, of which 25% to 30% were detected only once. Together, the top ten hold around 20% of the sample.

Systemically healthy Caucasian individuals from Russia, approximately 39 in total and aged about 6 to 95 years, were included as donors. Each donor gave 8 to 10 milliliters of peripheral blood, collected into EDTA-treated Vacutainer tubes. Ficoll-Paque density-gradient centrifugation was used to isolate PBMCs, with at least 6 million per sample. Total RNA was extracted from PBMCs with Trizol reagent, with at least 6 micrograms obtained per sample. The percentages of naive CD45RAhigh/CD27high T cells were determined by flow cytometry on a PBMC aliquot from every donor. Via the germline V gene, CDR1 is MNHEY and CDR2 SVGEGT. The CDR3 numbers 14 residues from cysteine through phenylalanine. Left in the record is the CDR3 DNA by itself, 42 bases read in frame from the first base. This clonotype has only a few counts. The clone's antigen remains unknown. This may come from a read error, since a much larger clone is one base off.

Paper-wide results and their limitations: The CMV infection status of donors was not known, potentially confounding age-related changes in expanded clonotypes. Total diversity estimates from one million sequenced T cells were considered lower bounds and underestimates. Observed TCR beta diversity per million T cells fell roughly linearly with age, and a significant reduction was already apparent by age roughly 40. There was a strong correlation between observed TCR beta diversity and the percentage of naive T cells measured by flow cytometry. Bulk unsorted PBMC profiling prevented conclusive comparison of naive and antigen-experienced compartments. Compared with the aged group, the long-lived group had more naive CD4+ T cells, fewer expanded clones and increased TCR diversity, suggesting age selection.

The chain is made from TRBV6-2 or TRBV6-3 and TRBJ2-5, with TRBD1 perhaps the D gene, on 6 matching bases. The receptor was derived from a woman in her sixties or seventies in good health. Sequencing was performed on blood. The DNA reads TGTGCCAGCAGTGTGGACAGCTTCCAAGAGACCCGGTACTTC. Its coded protein is CASSVDSFQETRYF.